Listed below are T cell receptor beta chains from one sample, sequenced in a study of siplizumab effects on memory and regulatory T cells. The data were produced by immunoSEQ multiplex PCR, yet TCRdb's version contains in-frame clones alone and is incomplete. The table shows roughly 100,000 clones, with around 90% occurring only once. The specimen sequenced was CD4+ T cells sorted from blood. The source is a human donor in good health. Each CDR3 is given with its conserved first and last residue. A D gene is named only where the DNA matches it firmly. Clone size is stated in some rows and not others, as once, few, many or a class when expanded.

v_gene	d_gene	abundance	j_gene	CDR3aa	CDR3nt
TRBV7-8	TRBD1	.	TRBJ2-3	CASSSYLRQGETDTQYF	TGTGCCAGCAGCTCATACTTGAGACAGGGCGAAACAGATACGCAGTATTTT
TRBV7-9	TRBD1	.	TRBJ1-2	CASSPGQGDYGYTF	TGTGCCAGTAGCCCCGGACAGGGGGACTATGGCTACACCTTC
TRBV10-1	.	.	TRBJ1-6	CASSDGGLNSPLHF	TGCGCCAGCAGTGACGGGGGTTTGAATTCACCCCTCCACTTT
TRBV28	.	.	TRBJ1-1	CASSLTPGAGTEAFF	TGTGCCAGCAGCCTAACCCCAGGGGCGGGGACTGAAGCTTTCTTT
TRBV20-1	.	.	TRBJ2-7	CSADLYEQYF	TGCAGTGCCGATCTATACGAGCAGTACTTC
TRBV5-1	.	.	TRBJ2-1	CASSLDINNEQFF	TGCGCCAGCAGCTTGGACATCAACAATGAGCAGTTCTTC
TRBV5-1	.	.	TRBJ2-7	CASSLNGLSNEQYF	TGCGCCAGCAGCTTGAACGGACTTTCGAACGAGCAGTACTTC
TRBV30	.	.	TRBJ2-7	CAWSAQYEQYF	TGTGCCTGGAGTGCCCAGTACGAGCAGTACTTC
TRBV10-3	.	.	TRBJ2-7	CAISEGGISYEQYF	TGTGCCATCAGTGAGGGGGGTATCTCCTACGAGCAGTACTTC
TRBV6-5	.	.	TRBJ1-2	CASSHTIGYTF	TGTGCCAGCAGCCACACCATTGGCTACACCTTC
TRBV28	TRBD2	few	TRBJ2-3	CARLAGGDADTQYF	TGTGCCAGACTAGCGGGAGGAGATGCAGATACGCAGTATTTT
TRBV5-1	.	.	TRBJ1-1	CASSLDQIMNTEAFF	TGCGCCAGCAGCTTGGACCAGATCATGAACACTGAAGCTTTCTTT
TRBV5-8	TRBD1	few	TRBJ1-1	CASSWDRNTEAFF	TGTGCCAGCAGCTGGGACAGGAATACTGAAGCTTTCTTT
TRBV14	TRBD2	once	TRBJ2-1	CASSRRAGVNNEQFF	TGTGCCAGCAGCCGCAGGGCGGGAGTTAACAATGAGCAGTTCTTC
TRBV10-3	TRBD2	.	TRBJ2-3	CAAGLAGPTDTQYF	TGTGCCGCTGGACTAGCGGGGCCCACAGATACGCAGTATTTT
TRBV15	TRBD1	once	TRBJ2-4	CATSRDATGLAKNIQYF	TGTGCCACCAGCAGAGACGCGACAGGGCTAGCCAAAAACATTCAGTACTTC
TRBV10-3	.	.	TRBJ2-5	CAISGSGRRLETQYF	TGTGCCATCAGTGGTAGCGGCCGGAGGTTGGAGACCCAGTACTTC
TRBV27	.	.	TRBJ2-3	CASRWTATTDTQYF	TGTGCCAGCAGGTGGACAGCTACCACAGATACGCAGTATTTT
TRBV6-4	.	many	TRBJ2-1	CASSEGQGAYNEQFF	TGTGCCAGCAGTGAGGGCCAGGGAGCCTACAATGAGCAGTTCTTC
TRBV5-1	TRBD1	.	TRBJ2-3	CASSYGGQGSTDTQYF	TGCGCCAGCAGCTACGGGGGACAGGGAAGCACAGATACGCAGTATTTT
TRBV15	.	.	TRBJ2-1	CAISWTGRSYNEQFF	TGTGCCATATCCTGGACGGGAAGGTCCTACAATGAGCAGTTCTTC
TRBV28	.	.	TRBJ1-1	CASSFERAFF	TGTGCCAGCAGTTTCGAGAGGGCTTTCTTT
TRBV6-1	.	once	TRBJ2-7	CASSAGHEQYF	TGTGCCAGCAGTGCAGGGCACGAGCAGTACTTC
TRBV27	.	.	TRBJ2-1	CASSRWNEQFF	TGTGCCAGCAGTAGATGGAATGAGCAGTTCTTC
TRBV11-2	.	.	TRBJ2-7	CASNLGAGPAGVEQYF	TGTGCCAGCAACTTGGGGGCGGGGCCGGCGGGAGTCGAGCAGTACTTC
TRBV7-8	TRBD2	.	TRBJ2-2	CASSSAASGSGELFF	TGTGCCAGCAGCTCCGCGGCGAGCGGGAGTGGGGAGCTGTTTTTT
TRBV20-1	.	.	TRBJ2-1	CSARGRDEQFF	TGCAGTGCTAGGGGACGCGATGAGCAGTTCTTC
TRBV10-1	.	.	TRBJ2-7	CASSESVYEQYF	TGCGCCAGCAGTGAGTCGGTCTACGAGCAGTACTTC
TRBV7-9	.	.	TRBJ2-7	CASSAPSYNSYEQYF	TGTGCCAGCAGCGCCCCTAGTTATAACTCTTACGAGCAGTACTTC
TRBV5-1	.	.	TRBJ1-1	CASLPAIGIKDRGSTEAFF	TGCGCCAGCCTTCCGGCGATCGGGATCAAAGACCGAGGGAGTACTGAAGCTTTCTTT
TRBV28	.	.	TRBJ1-1	CASSVVVTEAFF	TGTGCCAGCAGTGTAGTAGTCACTGAAGCTTTCTTT
TRBV2	TRBD2	.	TRBJ2-6	CASSEEFLAVISGANVLTF	TGTGCCAGCAGTGAAGAATTCCTAGCGGTAATCTCTGGGGCCAACGTCCTGACTTTC
TRBV5-4	TRBD1	.	TRBJ1-1	CASSLRTGVLGEAFF	TGTGCCAGCAGCTTGAGGACAGGGGTCTTGGGTGAAGCTTTCTTT
TRBV19	TRBD2	.	TRBJ2-1	CASTAGLADWNEQFF	TGTGCCAGTACCGCTGGACTAGCGGACTGGAATGAGCAGTTCTTC
TRBV10-1	.	once	TRBJ2-1	CASSVGGATNEQFF	TGCGCCAGCAGTGTCGGGGGAGCCACCAATGAGCAGTTCTTC
TRBV9	.	.	TRBJ2-1	CASSVAQRGEQFF	TGTGCCAGCAGCGTAGCCCAACGGGGTGAGCAGTTCTTC
TRBV11-3	.	.	TRBJ1-1	CASSGGNTEAFF	TGTGCCAGCAGTGGCGGGAACACTGAAGCTTTCTTT
TRBV30	.	.	TRBJ1-1	CAWTWGGSTVEAFF	TGTGCCTGGACCTGGGGGGGGTCAACGGTTGAAGCTTTCTTT
TRBV7-9	.	.	TRBJ2-5	CASSLVKETQYF	TGTGCCAGCAGCTTAGTTAAGGAGACCCAGTACTTC
TRBV29-1	.	.	TRBJ2-5	CSVISDAQETQYF	TGCAGCGTTATCAGTGACGCGCAAGAGACCCAGTACTTC
TRBV2	.	.	TRBJ1-5	CASKVQGVNQPQHF	TGTGCCAGCAAAGTTCAGGGTGTCAATCAGCCCCAGCATTTT
TRBV27	TRBD1	.	TRBJ1-3	CASQGARSGNTIYF	TGTGCCAGCCAGGGGGCCAGGTCTGGAAACACCATATATTTT
TRBV28	.	.	TRBJ1-3	CASSPISRDMASGSGNTIYF	TGTGCCAGCAGTCCTATCTCCCGGGACATGGCCAGTGGGTCTGGAAACACCATATATTTT
TRBV19	.	.	TRBJ1-2	CASRDRANYGYTF	TGTGCCAGTCGGGACCGAGCTAACTATGGCTACACCTTC
TRBV18	TRBD2	.	TRBJ2-1	CASSYRGPGTSGNNEQFF	TGTGCCAGCTCGTACAGGGGGCCCGGGACTAGCGGGAACAATGAGCAGTTCTTC
TRBV11-3	.	.	TRBJ2-1	CASSHGTGEQFF	TGTGCCAGCAGCCACGGGACTGGTGAGCAGTTCTTC
TRBV27	.	once	TRBJ2-1	CATKPLGSSYNEQFF	TGTGCCACCAAACCCCTCGGATCCTCATACAATGAGCAGTTCTTC
TRBV9	.	.	TRBJ2-1	CASSTSASFYYNEQFF	TGTGCCAGCAGCACCTCAGCGAGTTTTTACTACAATGAGCAGTTCTTC
TRBV5-1	.	.	TRBJ1-4	CASRLRWGANEKLFF	TGCGCCAGCAGATTGCGGTGGGGCGCGAATGAAAAACTGTTTTTT
TRBV6-1	.	.	TRBJ1-2	CASSEIGSFYGYTF	TGTGCCAGCAGTGAAATTGGCAGCTTTTATGGCTACACCTTC
TRBV5-4	.	once	TRBJ2-2	CASSQDSTGELFF	TGTGCCAGCAGCCAGGACAGTACCGGGGAGCTGTTTTTT
TRBV7-2	TRBD1	.	TRBJ2-7	CASSFGGLRDRGYEQYF	TGTGCCAGCAGCTTTGGGGGGCTCCGGGACAGGGGCTACGAGCAGTACTTC
TRBV5-1	.	.	TRBJ2-6	CASSLTTRSSGANVLTF	TGCGCCAGCAGCTTAACAACAAGAAGCTCTGGGGCCAACGTCCTGACTTTC